The 9 T cell receptor beta chains in this list originate from one sample, sequenced in a study of blood T cell dynamics during melanoma immunotherapy. Data came from immunoSEQ multiplex PCR; TCRdb stores just in-frame clones and leaves some out. Among about 12,000 clones listed, more than 75% were seen once. The time point here: week 3, after first cycle of checkpoint inhibitor. The material sequenced was blood, taken from a patient treated with checkpoint blockade. The receptors here all came from a human donor with melanoma.

V gene TRBV12-5 combines with J gene TRBJ2-2, with D perhaps TRBD1 or TRBD2 (5 bases each). This CDR3 has 16 residues. Trimming pared 0 bases from V and 7 bases from J, leaving 15 bases between. The germline gives CDR1 LGHNT, CDR2 FRNRAP. The CDR3 spells CASGLVLGADLGELFF. The CDR3 DNA sequence: TGTGCTAGTGGTTTGGTACTAGGGGCCGATCTCGGGGAGCTGTTTTTT.

CDR3 loop: CASRGSQGDYEQYF. The CDR3, as DNA: TGTGCCAGCAGAGGGAGCCAGGGTGACTACGAGCAGTACTTC. This chain joins TRBV2 and TRBJ2-7; D may correspond to TRBD1 or TRBD2 (5 bases each). Trimming stripped 6 bases from V and 3 bases from J, with 15 bases between. The CDR3 totals 14 residues. In germline, CDR1 is SNHLY, CDR2 FYNNEI.

In its sample, this clone ranks as medium-sized. The V gene is TRBV11-2, the J gene TRBJ1-1; D might be TRBD1 (6 bases). The CDR3 consists of 17 residues. CDR1 SGHAT and CDR2 FQNNGV come from the germline V gene. The V end lost 4 bases, the J end lost 0 bases, and 18 bases lay between the germline ends. The CDR3 sequence is CASSSESSTGLNTEAFF. In nucleotides, the CDR3 is TGTGCCAGCAGCTCAGAGAGCAGCACAGGGTTGAACACTGAAGCTTTCTTT.

The chain uses TRBV5-1 and TRBJ2-1, with 7 bases identical to TRBD2. This CDR3 is 15 amino acids long. The trim removed 2 bases at V and 3 bases at J, leaving 5 bases unmatched. Germline V gene data show CDR1 as SGHRS and CDR2 as YFSETQ. The CDR3 coding sequence is TGCGCCAGCAGCTTTGCGCGGGGGAGCTACAATGAGCAGTTCTTC. It encodes CASSFARGSYNEQFF.

This sequence joins TRBV7-3 and TRBJ2-7; D uncertain. V was shortened by 3 bases and J by 12 bases, with 18 bases between the two germline ends. Per germline, CDR1 SGHTA and CDR2 FQGTGA. CDR3 length equals 13 residues. In DNA form, the CDR3 reads TGTGCCAGCAGCTTTAGTCTGGTCGGTTCATTGTACTTC. It translates to CASSFSLVGSLYF.

V is TRBV5-4 and J is TRBJ1-1; 9 positions agree with TRBD1. The CDR3 has 13 amino acids. Trimming took 4 bases from V and 4 from J; bases not matched to a gene: 2. Per the germline V gene, CDR1 is SGHNT and CDR2 is YYREEE (reference sequence). Here the CDR3 reads CASSVGQGTEAFF. As DNA, the CDR3 is TGTGCCAGCAGCGTGGGACAGGGCACTGAAGCTTTCTTT.

The chain carries TRBV7-2 and TRBJ2-7; either TRBD1 or TRBD2 may fit D (5 bases each). The CDR3 is made up of 15 amino acids. CDR1 and CDR2 (germline): SGHTA, FQGNSA. Trimming took off 5 bases at V and 0 bases at J, with 14 bases between the two ends. CDR3 sequence reads: CASSRDPIPSYEQYF. CDR3 nucleotides: TGTGCCAGCAGCCGGGACCCCATCCCCTCCTACGAGCAGTACTTC.

CDR3 bases: TGTGCCAGCAGCCCACGACAGATATTCTATGGCTACACCTTC. Translation: CASSPRQIFYGYTF. The chain employs TRBV7-2 and TRBJ1-2, with TRBD1 as a possible D gene (5 bases). V was pared by 5 bases and J by 4 bases, with 14 bases between. Germline-derived CDR1 and CDR2 are SGHTA and FQGNSA. This CDR3 region has 14 residues.

The J gene is TRBJ2-7, the V gene TRBV6-5, with D perhaps TRBD2 (5 bases). The CDR3 loop spans 14 amino acids. With 0 bases removed from V and 0 bases from J, the gap between germline ends came to 6 bases. Germline V gene data show CDR1 as MNHEY and CDR2 as SVGAGI. In DNA form, the CDR3 reads TGTGCCAGCAGTTACTCAGGGAGCTCCTACGAGCAGTACTTC. Its protein is CASSYSGSSYEQYF.